The T cell receptor (beta chain) under discussion was sequenced for a study of cytomegalovirus exposure and HLA in healthy donors. The CDR3 extends over 13 amino acids. Germline CDR1 and CDR2: LNHDA and SQIVND (reference sequence). The V gene lost 5 bases and the J gene lost 5 bases, with 12 bases spanning the gap. Only a few counts were recorded for this clone. As yet, its antigen is unknown. Study observations and caveats: TCR beta V- and J-gene trimming, according to a later analysis, was linked to a missense DCLRE1C variant. CMV serostatus was the sole immune exposure information available. Accurate HLA-A and HLA-B prediction from TCR beta sequences was reported for most subjects.

Primers: 60 Vbeta forward and 13 Jbeta reverse. Clones were read by immunoSEQ multiplex PCR, and TCRdb kept only the in-frame ones, dropping some. The sample lists 150,000 or so clones, approximately 80% seen once, with more than 10% in the top ten. The TCR comes from a man aged 40-55 years in good health and CMV-seropositive. Material for sequencing was PBMCs. The chain recombines TRBV19 with TRBJ1-2; no firm D call. CDR3 coding DNA: TGTGCCAGTAGTCCCAGGCCCCCTTATGGCTACACCTTC. Protein sequence: CASSPRPPYGYTF.